Reported below is one T cell receptor beta chain. There is no known antigen for this receptor. No base qualities exist here, and no much larger clone lies one base off it. The data belong to a study of CD8 T cells in ankylosing spondylitis (dated by TCRdb to the late 2010s). With respect to the entire study: The study profiled T cell receptor beta repertoires in healthy donors and ankylosing spondylitis patients to find disease-linked TCR variants. In total, the full study cohort was made up of roughly 110 healthy donors and more than 20 ankylosing spondylitis patients. Peripheral blood was sampled, and synovial fluid was also collected from ankylosing spondylitis patients. What the authors observed across the whole study: Some of the motif variants had been reported before in the synovial fluid and blood of reactive arthritis patients, a finding that suggests common disease-initiation mechanisms. A TCR beta motif made up of about eight highly homologous amino acid variants appeared to be characteristic of blood from ankylosing spondylitis patients. The disease-linked clones were reported to be significantly enriched in matched synovial fluid samples from ankylosing spondylitis patients. The disease-linked clones showed a CD8+ phenotype and occurred at relatively low frequencies in peripheral blood.

The instrument given in TCRdb is Illumina HiSeq 2500. TCR beta libraries were prepared by quantitative 5'-RACE with molecular barcodes. The original pipeline was this. Disease-linked TCR variants were identified with a new computational method built on a probabilistic model of VDJ rearrangement. TCRdb reprocessed the public reads (quality trimming at Q25 with fastp, clone calling with MiXCR) and kept in-frame beta chains. Rows merge per CDR3 protein into single entries with the most common DNA and genes. The V and J calls and clone size come from TCRdb's table, not from the authors' own analysis. For this sample there are a few hundred thousand distinct CDR3 sequences; over 9.5% appear just once. Jointly, the top ten make up approximately 6.2% of the sample. V is clipped by 2 bases and J by 6 bases, and the sequence between their germline boundaries is 7 bases long. CDR1 LGHDT and CDR2 YNNKEL are derived from the germline V gene (reference sequence). The CDR3 spans 12 residues, from the cysteine through the phenylalanine. Of the read, only the CDR3 DNA is kept; its 36 bases are in frame from base 1.

Sequencing was done on a sample of blood, either unsorted or a sorted T cell fraction (not recorded which). This clonotype was sampled from a male donor with ankylosing spondylitis. The sequence is built from TRBV3-1 and TRBJ1-1; no D segment can be confidently identified. The sequence in DNA is TGTGCCAGCAGCCAAACGCGGGCTGAAGCTTTCTTT. This codes for CASSQTRAEAFF.